The clone carrying this T cell receptor beta chain was detected many times. Its antigen remains unidentified. It was RNA transcripts that yielded the amplified TCR beta CDR3 regions. Carried out on the TCR CDR3, a first-round RT-PCR used the HTBI primer set. TCRdb processed the multiplex PCR reads anew with MiXCR; each CDR3 protein has one entry. The table shows some 600,000 distinct CDR3 sequences, with around 14% occurring only once. The CDR3 spans 13 residues. Germline V CDR1 and CDR2: SEHNR, FQNEAQ (reference sequence). V was pared by 5 bases and J by 5 bases, with 6 bases of the junction left unmatched. The hyperthyroidism patients had all been newly diagnosed, and their disease duration was under 2 months. Their ages ranged from 18 to 65 years. Patients were excluded because of uncontrolled infection, other autoimmune disease, pregnancy or lactation. It was at first hyperthyroidism diagnosis, before any ophthalmopathy symptoms, that the blood sample was taken.

These data belong to a study of T cells in Graves' hyperthyroidism and ophthalmopathy. General study results and limits: Most clonotypes expanded in the thyroid (above 0.001) were also present in blood.

Material: blood. This sequence originates from a woman in her twenties or thirties with Graves' hyperthyroidism that later progressed to Graves' ophthalmopathy. The J gene is TRBJ2-7, the V gene TRBV7-9, with 7 bases fitting TRBD1. CDR3: CASSPVQGNEQYF. The CDR3 nucleotides read TGTGCCAGCAGCCCCGTACAGGGGAACGAGCAGTACTTC.